This T cell receptor (beta chain) was retrieved from a study of T cell responses to AZD1222 COVID-19 vaccine. Findings of the study overall: Donor demographics were predominantly white British with a female majority; clonal diversity may be underestimated. Without day 14 samples, only post-peak T cell repertoires were studied. Spike-specific TCR breadth and depth were elevated following two AZD1222 doses. Vaccine-associated CD4 TCRs ranged over spike, dominating at 160-218 and 743-854.

In the case of this clone: Its specificity is not known.

Between the trimmed V and J ends, which lost 1 base and 6 bases, there was a span of 17 bases. In germline, CDR1 is SGHRS, CDR2 YFSETQ. The CDR3 has 15 amino acids. Assay used: immunoSEQ multiplex PCR; TCRdb lists only in-frame clones, some missing. This sample has roughly 140,000 clones; around 93% occur once, and the top ten carry about 2.1%. The J gene is TRBJ2-7, the V gene TRBV5-1, with a tentative D call TRBD2 (7 bases). This TCR came from an adult in good health. The specimen comprised peripheral blood, sampled on day 0 of AZD1222 vaccination. CDR3 DNA sequence: TGCGCCAGCAGCTTGCCACGCGGGGGCCCGGGCGAGCAGTACTTC. Protein: CASSLPRGGPGEQYF.